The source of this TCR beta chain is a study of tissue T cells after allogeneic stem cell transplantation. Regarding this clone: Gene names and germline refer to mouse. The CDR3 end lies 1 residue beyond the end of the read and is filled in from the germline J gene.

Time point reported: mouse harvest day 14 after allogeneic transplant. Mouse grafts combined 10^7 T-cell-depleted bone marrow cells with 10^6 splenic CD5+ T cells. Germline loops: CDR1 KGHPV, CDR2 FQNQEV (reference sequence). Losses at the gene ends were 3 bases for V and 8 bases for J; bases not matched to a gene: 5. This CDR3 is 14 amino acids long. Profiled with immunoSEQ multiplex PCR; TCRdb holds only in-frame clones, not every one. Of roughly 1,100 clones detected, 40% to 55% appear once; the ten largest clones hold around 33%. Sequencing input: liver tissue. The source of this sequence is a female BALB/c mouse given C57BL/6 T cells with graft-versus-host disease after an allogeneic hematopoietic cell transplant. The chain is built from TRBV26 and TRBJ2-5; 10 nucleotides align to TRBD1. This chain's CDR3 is CASSLGTGEGTQYF. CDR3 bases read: TGTGCCAGCAGTCTAGGGACAGGGGAGGGCACCCAGTAC. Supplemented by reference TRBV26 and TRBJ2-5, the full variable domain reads NSKVIQTPRYLVKGQGQKAKMRCIPEKGHPVVFWYQQNKNNEFKFLINFQNQEVLQQIDMTEKRFSAECPSNSPCSLEIQSSEAGDSALYLCASSLGTGEGTQYFGPGTRLLVL.